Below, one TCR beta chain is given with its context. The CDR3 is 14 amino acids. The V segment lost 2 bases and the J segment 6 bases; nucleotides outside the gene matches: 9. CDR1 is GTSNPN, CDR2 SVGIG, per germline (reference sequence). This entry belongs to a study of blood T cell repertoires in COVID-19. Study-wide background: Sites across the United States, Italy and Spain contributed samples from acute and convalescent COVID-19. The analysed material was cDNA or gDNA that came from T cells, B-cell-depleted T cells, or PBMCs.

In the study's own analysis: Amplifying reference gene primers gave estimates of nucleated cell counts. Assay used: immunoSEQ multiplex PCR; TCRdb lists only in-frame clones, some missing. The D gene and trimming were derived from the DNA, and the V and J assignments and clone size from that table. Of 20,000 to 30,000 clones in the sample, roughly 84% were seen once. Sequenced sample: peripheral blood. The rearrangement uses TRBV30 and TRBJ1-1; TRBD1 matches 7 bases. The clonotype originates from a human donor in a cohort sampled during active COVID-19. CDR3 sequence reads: CAWSTTGISAEAFF. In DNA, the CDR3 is TGTGCCTGGAGTACGACAGGGATCTCGGCTGAAGCTTTCTTT.